This paragraph covers one T cell receptor beta chain sequence. Its antigen is undetermined. Pools of viral peptides were used by the ViraFEST assay to expand antigen-specific CD4+ T cells ahead of sequencing. The culture ran for about 11 days, and then CD4+ T cells were isolated. Everyone in the study got two shots of either the BNT162b2 or mRNA-1273 vaccine. A half-volume exchange with IL-2 medium occurred on days 3 and 7. CDR1 is LGHNT, CDR2 FRNRAP, per germline. The CDR3 extends over 16 amino acids. The V and J ends lost 6 bases and 1 base respectively, with 15 bases between them. The data originate from a study of vaccination effects on CD4 cells after COVID-19. The data were produced by immunoSEQ multiplex PCR, yet TCRdb's version contains in-frame clones alone and is incomplete. The sample holds around 33,000 clones, approximately 78% seen once.

The starting material was CD4+ T cells from PBMCs cultured with HCoV-NL63 spike peptides, obtained after COVID-19 vaccination. This chain uses TRBV12-5 with TRBJ2-2; D is unresolved. The clonotype was recovered from a human donor who received a COVID-19 vaccine. Some clones in this sample may be carry-over from other donors' samples. The DNA for the CDR3 is TGTGCTAGTGGCGCTAAACAGAGGAGGAACACCGGGGAGCTGTTTTTT. Amino acids: CASGAKQRRNTGELFF. Based on the CDR3 plus reference TRBV12-5 and TRBJ2-2, the full variable domain is DARVTQTPRHKVTEMGQEVTMRCQPILGHNTVFWYRQTMMQGLELLAYFRNRAPLDDSGMPKDRFSAEMPDATLATLKIQPSEPRDSAVYFCASGAKQRRNTGELFFGEGSRLTVL.